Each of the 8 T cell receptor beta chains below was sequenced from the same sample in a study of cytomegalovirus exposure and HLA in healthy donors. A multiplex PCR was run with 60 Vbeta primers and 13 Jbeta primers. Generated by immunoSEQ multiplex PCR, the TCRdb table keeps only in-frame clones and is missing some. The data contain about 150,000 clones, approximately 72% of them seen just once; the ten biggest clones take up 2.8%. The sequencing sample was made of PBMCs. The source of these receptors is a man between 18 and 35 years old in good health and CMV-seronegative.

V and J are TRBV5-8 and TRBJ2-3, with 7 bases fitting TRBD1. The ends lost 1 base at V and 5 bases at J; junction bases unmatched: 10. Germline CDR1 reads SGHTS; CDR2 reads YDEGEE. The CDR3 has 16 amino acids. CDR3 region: CASSLRPGTVRDTQYF. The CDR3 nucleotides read TGTGCCAGCAGCTTGCGGCCGGGGACAGTACGAGATACGCAGTATTTT.

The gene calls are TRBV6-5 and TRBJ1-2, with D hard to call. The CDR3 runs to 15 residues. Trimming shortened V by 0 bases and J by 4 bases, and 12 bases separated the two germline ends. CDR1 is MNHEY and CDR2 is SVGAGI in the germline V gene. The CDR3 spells CASSYSRERVYGYTF. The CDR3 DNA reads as TGTGCCAGCAGTTACTCGAGAGAGAGGGTCTATGGCTACACCTTC.

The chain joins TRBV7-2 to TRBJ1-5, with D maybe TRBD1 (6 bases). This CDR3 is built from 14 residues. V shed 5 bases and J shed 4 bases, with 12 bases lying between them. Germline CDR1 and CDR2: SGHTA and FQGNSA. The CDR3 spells CASSVDGQNQPQHF. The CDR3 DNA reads TGTGCCAGCAGCGTAGACGGACAGAATCAGCCCCAGCATTTT.

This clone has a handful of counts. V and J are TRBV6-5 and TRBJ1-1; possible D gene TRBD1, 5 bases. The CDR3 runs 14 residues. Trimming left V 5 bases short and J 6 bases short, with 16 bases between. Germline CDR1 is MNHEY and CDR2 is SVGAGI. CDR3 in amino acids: CASSRTDTGPEAFF. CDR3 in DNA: TGTGCCAGCAGTCGGACGGACACCGGCCCTGAAGCTTTCTTT.

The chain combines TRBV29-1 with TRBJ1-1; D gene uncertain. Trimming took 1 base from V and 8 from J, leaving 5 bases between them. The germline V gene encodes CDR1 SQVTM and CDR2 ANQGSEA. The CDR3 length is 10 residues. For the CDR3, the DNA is TGCAGCGTTGAAGGAGAGGAAGCTTTCTTT. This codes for CSVEGEEAFF.

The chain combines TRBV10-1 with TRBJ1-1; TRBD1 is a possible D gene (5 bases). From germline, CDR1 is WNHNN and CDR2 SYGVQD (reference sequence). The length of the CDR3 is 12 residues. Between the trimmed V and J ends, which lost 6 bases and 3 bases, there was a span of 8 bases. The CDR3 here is CASREGHTEAFF. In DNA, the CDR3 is TGCGCCAGCAGGGAGGGGCACACTGAAGCTTTCTTT.

As DNA, the CDR3 is TGTGCCATCAGCCCGGGACTAGCAGCCGAGACCCAGTACTTC. Translated: CAISPGLAAETQYF. The chain joins TRBV10-3 to TRBJ2-5; TRBD2 matches at 9 bases. Germline trimming cut 6 bases from V and 5 bases from J; bases unmatched to any gene: 7. The CDR3 sequence is 14 residues long. CDR1 ENHRY and CDR2 SYGVKD come from the germline V gene.

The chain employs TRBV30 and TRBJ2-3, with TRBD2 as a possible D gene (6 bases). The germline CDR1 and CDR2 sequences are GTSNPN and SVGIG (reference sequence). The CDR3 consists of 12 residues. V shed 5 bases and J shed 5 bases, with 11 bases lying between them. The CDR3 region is CAWSQGGDTQYF. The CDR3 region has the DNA TGTGCCTGGTCTCAGGGAGGAGATACGCAGTATTTT.